This T cell receptor (beta chain) was captured in a study of blood T cell repertoires in COVID-19 (dated by TCRdb to about 2020). Turning to the overall study: Collaborator samples came from the United States, Italy and Spain and covered acute and convalescent phases of COVID-19. The material from the prospective study consisted of cDNA or gDNA derived from T cells, B-cell-depleted T cells, or PBMCs. The dataset comprised deeply sampled blood TCRbeta repertoires from subjects exposed to, actively infected with, or recovered from COVID-19. The repertoires were released in a freely available public database meant as a resource for research on the immune response to SARS-CoV-2. Samples came from the ongoing ImmuneRACE study (first 160 participants) plus 1,254 subjects from 6 global collaborators. The sample metadata nearly always contained a de-identified subject ID, COVID-19 status, age in years and sex. HLA class I and class II types, where available, came from metadata supplied by the sample provider rather than from assay-based typing.

The CDR3 goes from the cysteine to the phenylalanine over 17 residues. Only CDR3 DNA remains: 51 bases, in frame from the first base. The junction shows trimming of 5 bases on V and 2 bases on J, plus 22 bases between the germline ends. Sequences SGHTA (CDR1) and FQGNSA (CDR2) are obtained from the germline V gene. Results the study describes overall, beyond this receptor: Clinical and demographic metadata were provided uncurated, with the amount varying by source and participant.

TCRbeta CDR3 regions were amplified from genomic DNA by means of the immunoSEQ Assay, a bias-controlled multiplex PCR. The published analysis was carried out like this. The number of nucleated cells in each sample was estimated from the amplification of reference gene primers within the assay. Sequence reads were collapsed and filtered to measure the absolute abundance of every unique TCRbeta CDR3 rearrangement. Productive Simpson clonality was computed per sample as the square root of Simpson's diversity index over productive rearrangements. The table was pulled from immuneACCESS by TCRdb, which kept in-frame rearrangements only. Such tables lose some clones; where checked, under half of the loss comes from unresolved V genes, and the rest has no known cause. V and J calls and clone size come straight from that table; D and trimming were deduced from the DNA. The sample yields 85,000 to 90,000 clones; 75% to 90% were counted once. The ten largest account for more than 4.5% of the sample.

To note about this clone: Its antigen is not yet known. The input lacks base qualities; no much larger clone sits a single base away.

The collaborating institutions used their own protocols to collect whole blood in K2EDTA tubes. Collaborator samples were shipped for TCRbeta analysis as frozen whole blood, isolated PBMCs, or DNA extracted from either sample type. The V and J genes are TRBV7-2 and TRBJ2-7; the D gene is perhaps TRBD2, from 6 matching bases. The receptor was derived from an elderly woman with active COVID-19. The sample was peripheral blood. The CDR3 amino acid sequence is: CASSGGTASQGPYEQYF. The nucleotide sequence is TGTGCCAGCAGCGGCGGGACCGCTTCTCAGGGCCCCTACGAGCAGTACTTC.